This TCR beta chain was recorded in a study of blood T cell repertoires in COVID-19. Background on the study: There were acute and convalescent COVID-19 samples, and they came from the United States, Italy and Spain. The cDNA or gDNA used as material had been derived from T cells, B-cell-depleted T cells, or PBMCs.

This CDR3 contains 15 residues. Germline assignment: CDR1 MDHEN and CDR2 SYDVKM. Deletions cut 3 bases from V and 2 bases from J, with 10 bases between. Method: immunoSEQ multiplex PCR; TCRdb's copy keeps in-frame clones and lacks some. The profile shows 35,000 to 45,000 clones, around 86% of them singletons. The clonotype comes from a man aged 35-49 years with active COVID-19. The sequencing sample was made of peripheral blood. This chain uses TRBV28 with TRBJ2-2; D gene ambiguous. The CDR3 is CASSFSADNTGELFF. CDR3 coding DNA: TGTGCCAGCAGTTTTTCTGCAGATAACACCGGGGAGCTGTTTTTT.